Sequencing of this TCR beta chain was carried out in a study of PD-L1 blockade in urothelial cancer. Study information: Analyses used blood from 3 weeks (second dose) and 6 weeks after treatment start. Median blood clonality was around 0.086, with some 89,000 unique TCRs.

This clone was detected only a few times. The germline V gene has CDR1 SNHLY and CDR2 FYNNEI. The CDR3 has 13 residues. V lost 4 bases to trimming and J lost 5 bases, with 11 bases between them. The time point here: pretreatment peripheral blood. Some clones are missing from TCRdb's copy, which holds only in-frame ones; the method was immunoSEQ multiplex PCR. Among approximately 45,000 clones listed, around 86% were seen once. The sample here was PBMCs, taken around atezolizumab (anti-PD-L1) treatment. V and J are TRBV2 and TRBJ1-2, with D perhaps TRBD1 (5 bases). The TCR was taken from a man aged 50 or older with urothelial cancer. CDR3 in amino acids: CASSVTVWYGYTF. The CDR3, as DNA: TGTGCCAGCAGTGTGACAGTTTGGTATGGCTACACCTTC.